These T cell receptor beta chains were read from a single sample in a study of vaccination and CD4 T cells after COVID-19. Each CDR3 protein is one row after TCRdb ran MiXCR on the PCR reads. The repertoire has some 14,000 distinct CDR3 sequences, 20% to 25% of them found once; the top ten carry around 10%. The antigens for these receptors are not known. Specimen: CD4+ T cells from blood, cultured in vitro, collected before SARS-CoV-2 vaccination. All receptors come from a human donor who received a COVID-19 vaccine. CDR3s include the opening cysteine and the closing phenylalanine or tryptophan. Clone size, where shown, is once, few, many, or a class for clones that have expanded.

TRBV12-2 17 few CASRPGARKPSNQPQHF
TRBV18 14 - CASSPDRGITEASF
TRBV24-1 16 medium-sized CATSDLVREATDTQYF
TRBV19 13 few CASSIVDSGEQYF
TRBV10-3 16 few CAISESKSSSYNEQFF
TRBV7-3 16 few CAFSGGAGRAKNIQYF
TRBV6-1 15 - CASSEGGSGTGELFF
TRBV20-1 14 - CSAIRQPGANVLTF
TRBV7-8 16 - CASSSPGGQGSYEQYF
TRBV11-3 17 - CASSLELAGGSSYEQYF
TRBV20-1 13 - CSAGRGLNTEAFF
TRBV21-1 18 medium-sized CASSKAPPGTDSNQPQHF
TRBV2 14 few CASSEQGYSDTQYF
TRBV6-1 16 - CASRKLGGLDTGELFF
TRBV6-1 16 few CASRDTGGASSYEQYF
TRBV12-3/TRBV12-4 14 few CASSLTGSGTEAFF
TRBV20-1 13 medium-sized CSVVQGYNQPQHF
TRBV5-1 15 few CASSLDRGDNQPQHF
TRBV29-1 17 large CSVEGVATKLGRYGYTF
TRBV6-5 13 few CASSYSRGDTQYF
TRBV19 16 few CARYFGTSGALETQYF
TRBV19 12 - CASSMDTSPLHF
TRBV7-9 15 few CASSRQGASTDTQYF
TRBV20-1 15 - CSARDPRQGPYEQYF
TRBV15 15 medium-sized CATSRGPSGNSPLHF
TRBV19 14 - CASSMRVEGTEAFF
TRBV7-9 15 few CASSLGGRPNTEAFF
TRBV19 17 - CASKSSGSGGVLETQYF
TRBV19 13 - CASSITHQGEQYF
TRBV20-1 17 - CSARVGQGAGNTGELFF
TRBV20-1 14 medium-sized CSVTEGTANTEAFF
TRBV7-8 18 - CASSRSRFNRGTYNEQFF
TRBV24-1 17 few CATSGSGWSSSYNEQFF
TRBV6-1 15 few CASFPLAGGYNEQFF
TRBV21-1 18 few CASSVNRRTSGVADTQYF
TRBV20-1 14 few CSAQKGAPSTEAFF
TRBV28 16 few CASSPLEIVAKNIQYF
TRBV18 12 - CASSPDVREQYF
TRBV30 16 few CAWSLARGLNYYGYTF
TRBV11-3 15 few CASSLRTGGYTEAFF
TRBV4-2 16 few CASSQGPAGAQNTQYF
TRBV9 15 once CASSERTIMNTEAFF
TRBV5-1 15 - CASSLDEEIFYGYTF
TRBV11-3 14 - CASSSRGRTGELFF
TRBV19 15 - CASSKAGEKTDTQYF
TRBV15 18 - CATSRDKRGTVAKNIQYF
TRBV7-8 14 - CASSLNTVSYEQYF
TRBV6-2/TRBV6-3 12 medium-sized CASDPGGSGYTF
TRBV7-2 17 few CASSHLRSGGAIDTQYF
TRBV9 16 - CASSVAPRTPNYGYTF
TRBV20-1 14 medium-sized CSARPSGGVETQYF
TRBV20-1 13 few CSARGGEDYEQYF
TRBV19 15 - CASSISGTPNQPQHF
TRBV24-1 15 medium-sized CATSAGPNSNQPQHF
TRBV6-1 13 few CASRLETGFGYTF
TRBV6-1 16 medium-sized CASSEALRGYNQPQHF
TRBV6-1 12 - CASSVLPGELFF
TRBV6-5 13 - CASSYRQAAPLHF
TRBV7-8 15 few CASSLGPSMNTEAFF
TRBV11-1 13 - CASSLGVGETQYF